Below are 20 T cell receptor beta chains sequenced from a single sample in a study of cytomegalovirus exposure and HLA in healthy donors. Libraries were prepared by immunoSEQ multiplex PCR; TCRdb keeps only in-frame clonotypes and omits some of them. The data hold about 330,000 clones, with 75% to 90% observed a single time. The material sequenced was PBMCs. Every receptor here comes from a woman under 30 in good health and CMV-seronegative.

V and J are TRBV4-3 and TRBJ2-4, with a weak D call TRBD1 (5 bases). This CDR3 is built from 16 residues. The germline gives CDR1 LGHNA, CDR2 YSLEER. Trimming took off 0 bases at V and 6 bases at J, with 15 bases between the two ends. Here the CDR3 reads CASSQDKVGQGNIQYF. In nucleotides, the CDR3 is TGCGCCAGCAGCCAAGATAAGGTCGGGCAGGGAAACATTCAGTACTTC.

The J gene is TRBJ2-1, the V gene TRBV11-3; TRBD1 agrees at 8 bases. This CDR3 is 15 amino acids long. Germline CDR1 reads SGHNT; CDR2 reads YENEEA. V lost 4 bases and J lost 2; bases outside the gene matches: 4. The CDR3 loop is CASSSDRGAYNEQFF. The CDR3 coding sequence is TGTGCCAGCAGCTCAGACAGGGGTGCCTACAATGAGCAGTTCTTC.

The CDR3 spells CSASSRSSYEQYF. CDR3 coding DNA: TGCAGCGCCTCCTCACGGAGCTCCTACGAGCAGTACTTC. This chain connects TRBV29-1 to TRBJ2-7; the D is unclear. Germline assignment: CDR1 SQVTM and CDR2 ANQGSEA. CDR3 size: 13 residues. The ends were cut back, 7 bases at V and 0 bases at J, with 13 bases in the middle.

V gene TRBV7-9 combines with J gene TRBJ2-7; 7 bases map to TRBD1. Germline V gene data show CDR1 as SEHNR and CDR2 as FQNEAQ (reference sequence). V lost 5 bases and J lost 7; bases outside the gene matches: 11. The CDR3 is 14 residues long. CDR3: CASSDRVRALEQYF. The CDR3 bases are TGTGCCAGCAGCGACAGGGTAAGGGCCCTTGAGCAGTACTTC. The full variable domain, rest sourced from reference TRBV7-9 and TRBJ2-7, is DTGVSQNPRHKITKRGQNVTFRCDPISEHNRLYWYRQTLGQGPEFLTYFQNEAQLEKSRLLSDRFSAERPKGSFSTLEIQRTEQGDSAMYLCASSDRVRALEQYFGPGTRLTVT.

The chain recombines TRBV13 with TRBJ2-7; TRBD1 matches at 9 bases. V was clipped by 1 base and J by 5 bases; unmatched bases: 9. The length of the CDR3 is 16 residues. The V gene's germline CDR1 is PRHDT and CDR2 FYEKMQ (reference sequence). The chain's CDR3 is CASSLVPQGAHNEQYF. CDR3 in DNA: TGTGCCAGCAGCTTAGTACCACAGGGGGCGCATAACGAGCAGTACTTC.

This rearrangement joins TRBV2 to TRBJ1-5; 8 bases are shared with TRBD1. After removal of 6 bases from V and 6 bases from J, the junction contained 10 bases not matched to a gene. The CDR3 is 15 residues long. Germline-derived CDR1 and CDR2 are SNHLY and FYNNEI. The CDR3 reads CASSPTPGGGQPQHF. The CDR3 nucleotides are TGTGCCAGCAGCCCCACCCCAGGGGGCGGTCAGCCCCAGCATTTT.

The gene calls are TRBV5-1 and TRBJ2-1, with D unresolved. V shed 4 bases and J shed 5 bases, with 13 bases lying between them. There are 14 residues in the CDR3. Germline V CDR1 and CDR2: SGHRS, YFSETQ. For the CDR3, the DNA is TGCGCCAGCAGCCGGCTGGAGACCCACAATGAGCAGTTCTTC. This codes for CASSRLETHNEQFF.

V is TRBV7-9 and J is TRBJ1-2, with D perhaps matching TRBD1 (5 bases). The CDR3 covers 15 residues. Germline lookup yields CDR1 SEHNR and CDR2 FQNEAQ (reference sequence). V lost 3 bases to trimming and J lost 7 bases, with 18 bases between them. CDR3 region: CASSFFEDSFGGYTF. CDR3 nucleotide sequence: TGTGCCAGCAGCTTCTTCGAAGACAGCTTCGGTGGCTACACCTTC.

This rearrangement joins TRBV5-6 to TRBJ2-7; 8 bases are shared with TRBD2. Germline V gene data show CDR1 as SGHDT and CDR2 as YYEEEE. V dropped 0 bases and J dropped 4; count of bases not matched to a gene: 6. The CDR3 totals 15 residues. CDR3 amino acids: CASSLAASGHYEQYF. CDR3 bases: TGTGCCAGCAGCTTGGCGGCTAGCGGGCATTACGAGCAGTACTTC.

This sequence joins TRBV6-6 and TRBJ2-5, with 12 nucleotides matching TRBD2. Germline assignment: CDR1 MNHNY and CDR2 SVGAGI (reference sequence). J was trimmed by 5 bases and V by 4 bases; bases with no gene match: 8. The CDR3 runs 16 residues. The CDR3, as DNA: TGTGCCAGCAGTTTTTTGACTAGCGGGAGTGGGGAGACCCAGTACTTC. It yields the protein CASSFLTSGSGETQYF.

This chain uses TRBV7-9 with TRBJ2-7; 7 bases match TRBD1. Germline assignment: CDR1 SEHNR and CDR2 FQNEAQ (reference sequence). The CDR3 covers 14 residues. V shed 6 bases and J 0 bases; nucleotides not matched to a gene: 5. In DNA form, the CDR3 reads TGTGCCAGCAGTGAACAGGGGTCCTCCTACGAGCAGTACTTC. This translates into CASSEQGSSYEQYF.

The rearrangement links TRBV10-3 to TRBJ1-2, with D unclear. Germline CDR1 reads ENHRY; CDR2 reads SYGVKD. With 6 bases removed from V and 5 bases from J, the gap between germline ends came to 13 bases. This CDR3 is built from 13 residues. Here the CDR3 reads CAISYSGSYGYTF. The CDR3 DNA is TGTGCCATCAGCTACAGCGGATCATATGGCTACACCTTC.

The chain's CDR3 is CASSAIGANYGYTF. CDR3 DNA: TGTGCCAGCAGTGCAATTGGAGCTAACTATGGCTACACCTTC. The J gene is TRBJ1-2, the V gene TRBV28; D is undetermined. This CDR3 spans 14 amino acids. V dropped 5 bases and J dropped 0 bases, with 10 bases sitting between them. Germline loops: CDR1 MDHEN, CDR2 SYDVKM.

The rearrangement links TRBV6-5 to TRBJ2-3, with a tentative D call TRBD2 (6 bases). Trimming took 3 bases from V and 0 from J, leaving 10 bases between them. Germline V gene lookup returns CDR1 MNHEY and CDR2 SVGAGI. This CDR3 is built from 15 residues. The CDR3 region has the DNA TGTGCCAGCAGTTATGGAGGGTCTAGCACAGATACGCAGTATTTT. This codes for CASSYGGSSTDTQYF.

The genes are TRBV5-1 and TRBJ2-6, with 11 bases that match TRBD2. CDR3 length equals 18 residues. Per the germline V gene, CDR1 is SGHRS and CDR2 is YFSETQ. With V trimmed by 0 bases and J by 3 bases, 5 bases remained unmatched. CDR3 amino acids: CASSLALAGGFGANVLTF. DNA for the CDR3: TGCGCCAGCAGCTTGGCCCTAGCGGGAGGCTTTGGGGCCAACGTCCTGACTTTC. The entire variable domain, with the rest obtained from reference TRBV5-1 and TRBJ2-6, is as follows: KAGVTQTPRYLIKTRGQQVTLSCSPISGHRSVSWYQQTPGQGLQFLFEYFSETQRNKGNFPGRFSGRQFSNSRSEMNVSTLELGDSALYLCASSLALAGGFGANVLTFGAGSRLTVL.

V and J are TRBV6-1 and TRBJ1-1; no clear D gene. The CDR3 loop spans 15 amino acids. Between the trimmed V and J ends, which lost 2 bases and 0 bases, there was a span of 10 bases. Germline CDR1 MNHNS, CDR2 SASEGT. The CDR3 region has the DNA TGTGCCAGCAGTGAACTTCCACTTTTGAACACTGAAGCTTTCTTT. It codes for CASSELPLLNTEAFF.

The chain has TRBV11-2 and TRBJ1-1, with D hard to call. Germline CDR1 SGHAT, CDR2 FQNNGV. CDR3 length equals 13 residues. Trimming cost V 6 bases and J 1 base, with 9 bases left between them. The CDR3 protein is CASRQMRNTEAFF. Written as DNA, the CDR3 is TGTGCCAGCAGACAGATGAGGAACACTGAAGCTTTCTTT.

The chain is built from TRBV4-1 and TRBJ1-5; D uncertain. Germline V CDR1 and CDR2: MGHRA, YSYEKL. CDR3 length: 16 amino acids. V was trimmed by 0 bases and J by 1 base, leaving 10 bases between them. CDR3 protein: CASSQDWGGSNQPQHF. Here the CDR3 DNA reads TGCGCCAGCAGCCAAGATTGGGGAGGGAGCAATCAGCCCCAGCATTTT.

V is TRBV21-1 and J is TRBJ2-1; TRBD2, as called in the table, went unchecked against the DNA. TRBV21-1 is listed as a pseudogene. This CDR3 contains 16 residues. The CDR3 DNA reads TGTGCCAGCAGCAGAATCGGGACTAGCGGATTCAATGAGCAGTTCTTC. Translation gives CASSRIGTSGFNEQFF.

The chain carries TRBV4-3 and TRBJ2-7; D remains ambiguous. CDR3 length: 12 residues. The V gene lost 1 base and the J gene lost 3 bases, with 4 bases spanning the gap. Per germline, CDR1 LGHNA and CDR2 YSLEER. CDR3 sequence reads: CASSQAFYEQYF. DNA of the CDR3: TGCGCCAGCAGCCAAGCCTTCTACGAGCAGTACTTC.